This TCR beta chain stems from a study of cytomegalovirus exposure and HLA in healthy donors. General study points: Later on, a genetic analysis was performed. It linked a missense variant in DCLRE1C with V- and J-gene trimming of TCR beta. Analyses of presence and absence presupposed an approximately uniform sequencing depth across donors. Cytomegalovirus-associated TCR beta chains were listed, numbering around 150. Most TCR beta V segments were productive about 90% or about 30% of the time in an earlier analysis.

There are 16 residues in the CDR3. J gave up 1 base and V 2 bases, and 4 bases lay outside the gene matches. Germline assignment: CDR1 MNHEY and CDR2 SVGAGI. With respect to this clone: The antigen remains unidentified.

PCR primers comprised 60 Vbeta and 13 Jbeta primers. Sequencing used immunoSEQ multiplex PCR; TCRdb keeps in-frame clones, though not all of them. Among more than 200,000 clones, about 83% were seen once, and the ten largest hold about 14%. Sequencing input: PBMCs. V gene TRBV6-5 combines with J gene TRBJ2-3, with 9 bases that match TRBD2. The source is a man aged 40-55 years in good health and CMV-seronegative. The chain's CDR3 is CASSYGLAGGTDTQYF. DNA of the CDR3: TGTGCCAGCAGTTACGGATTAGCGGGAGGCACAGATACGCAGTATTTT.